Reported below is one TCR beta chain. These data come from a study of blood T cell repertoires in COVID-19. Study details: Sites across the United States, Italy and Spain contributed samples from acute and convalescent COVID-19. PBMCs, B-cell-depleted T cells, or T cells provided the cDNA or gDNA that made up the material.

Trimming stripped 4 bases from V and 3 bases from J, with 16 bases between. This CDR3 has 15 amino acids. Germline V gene data show CDR1 as SGHNT and CDR2 as YYREEE (reference sequence). Original analysis: Using reference gene primer amplification, nucleated cell counts were estimated. Profiling relied on immunoSEQ multiplex PCR, and the TCRdb table lists in-frame clones only, not all of them. That table gives V, J and clone size, and the DNA gave D and trimming. The sample consists of roughly 53,000 clones, around 84% of them appearing once. J is TRBJ1-1 and V is TRBV5-4, with no clear D. Sequencing used peripheral blood. This clonotype was sampled from a man aged 50 to 59 with acute or convalescent COVID-19. The CDR3, as DNA: TGTGCCAGCAGCCCCACCTCACAGAGCCACACTGAAGCTTTCTTT. Protein product: CASSPTSQSHTEAFF. Filled out from reference TRBV5-4 and TRBJ1-1, the complete variable domain reads ETGVTQSPTHLIKTRGQQVTLRCSSQSGHNTVSWYQQALGQGPQFIFQYYREEENGRGNFPPRFSGLQFPNYSSELNVNALELDDSALYLCASSPTSQSHTEAFFGQGTRLTVV.